This TCR beta chain was documented in a study of control samples from healthy donors and cancer patients. Measured with immunoSEQ multiplex PCR; TCRdb has only the in-frame clones, and not every one. Among roughly 170,000 clones listed, approximately 92% were seen once. The CDR3 runs to 15 residues. Germline V gene sequence: CDR1 MNHEY, CDR2 SVGAGI. With 2 bases clipped from V and 6 bases from J, the junction kept 4 bases outside the gene matches. This clone occurred once. The sequenced sample was blood. The clonotype was recovered from a woman aged 40 to 49 in good health. This rearrangement joins TRBV6-5 to TRBJ2-2, with TRBD1 matching 9 bases. CDR3: CASSYGTGLSGELFF. In DNA, the CDR3 is TGTGCCAGCAGTTACGGGACAGGGTTGTCCGGGGAGCTGTTTTTT.